The 20 T cell receptor beta chains below were found in one sample sequenced in a study of shared clonotypes between healthy human individuals. The naive CD8 subset, CD45RO-negative cells positively selected for CCR7, excluded terminally differentiated effector memory CD45RA+ cells. The method was immunoSEQ multiplex PCR; TCRdb's version includes in-frame clones alone and lacks a portion of them. The sample holds just over 2,000,000 clones, approximately 95% seen once. Sequencing used naive CD8+ T cells sorted from blood. Receptors originate from a man between 18 and 35 years old in good health.

The genes are TRBV27 and TRBJ1-5, with TRBD1 identical over 7 bases. The germline V gene has CDR1 MNHEY and CDR2 SMNVEV (reference sequence). The junction had 3 bases not matched to a gene; V was cut back by 9 bases and J by 4 bases. The CDR3 is 12 amino acids. This chain's CDR3 is CASKTGNQPQHF. CDR3 coding DNA: TGTGCCAGTAAGACAGGGAATCAGCCCCAGCATTTT.

Turning to this clone: Other DNA sequences in this sample translate to the same CDR3. V gene TRBV30 combines with J gene TRBJ2-7; tentatively, D is TRBD1 (5 bases). Germline loops: CDR1 GTSNPN, CDR2 SVGIG (reference sequence). Trimming took 2 bases from V and 2 from J, leaving 13 bases between them. This CDR3 contains 14 residues. Here the CDR3 reads CAWSRGRRAYEQYF. The CDR3 bases are TGTGCCTGGAGTAGGGGAAGGCGTGCCTACGAGCAGTACTTC. The full variable domain, with the rest looked up from reference TRBV30 and TRBJ2-7, is SQTIHQWPATLVQPVGSPLSLECTVEGTSNPNLYWYRQAAGRGLQLLFYSVGIGQISSEVPQNLSASRPQDRQFILSSKKLLLSDSGFYLCAWSRGRRAYEQYFGPGTRLTVT.

The V call is TRBV2, the J call TRBJ2-6; no clear D. The CDR3 extends over 12 amino acids. Trimming left V 8 bases short and J 0 bases short, with 2 bases between. Germline CDR1 is SNHLY and CDR2 is FYNNEI. The CDR3 loop is CASDSGANVLTF. CDR3 nucleotides: TGTGCCAGCGACTCTGGGGCCAACGTCCTGACTTTC.

The rearrangement joins TRBV6-1 to TRBJ2-3; TRBD1 aligns across 7 bases. This CDR3 spans 15 amino acids. Germline-derived CDR1 and CDR2 are MNHNS and SASEGT. The V and J ends lost 4 bases and 3 bases, in that order; junction bases with no gene match: 7. CDR3 nucleotides: TGTGCCAGCAGTGCCTATACAGGGGTGACAGATACGCAGTATTTT. The encoded protein is CASSAYTGVTDTQYF.

Note on this clone: The sample contains more than one DNA sequence encoding this CDR3. The CDR3 spells CASSLGRTEAFF. The CDR3, as DNA: TGCGCCAGCAGCTTAGGACGGACTGAAGCTTTCTTT. The chain joins TRBV5-1 to TRBJ1-1, with no clear D. The CDR3 contains 12 residues. Germline lookup yields CDR1 SGHRS and CDR2 YFSETQ. Trimming removed 2 bases at V and 5 bases at J, with 7 bases between.

The chain combines TRBV5-1 with TRBJ2-7; no reliable D call. The germline V gene has CDR1 SGHRS and CDR2 YFSETQ. CDR3 size: 15 residues. Trimming cost V 4 bases and J 3 bases, with 17 bases left between them. The CDR3 nucleotides read TGCGCCAGCAGCGATCGGACGGAACGGATCTACGAGCAGTACTTC. Translating it yields CASSDRTERIYEQYF.

This clone was seen a handful of times. The chain couples TRBV27 to TRBJ1-2; 7 nucleotides align to TRBD1. Germline values: CDR1 MNHEY, CDR2 SMNVEV (reference sequence). V trimming: 5 bases; J trimming: 8 bases; junction bases outside the gene matches: 8. The CDR3 covers 13 residues. The DNA of the CDR3 is TGTGCCAGCAGTCAAGGGACAGACGGCGGCTACACCTTC. Amino acids: CASSQGTDGGYTF.

The chain employs TRBV11-1 and TRBJ2-7; D call uncertain. Per germline, CDR1 SGHAT and CDR2 FQDESV (reference sequence). V was pared by 6 bases and J by 3 bases, with 9 bases between. The CDR3 loop spans 12 amino acids. The CDR3 DNA reads as TGTGCCAGCAGTCCCGTTGGCTACGAGCAGTACTTC. Its translation: CASSPVGYEQYF.

The rearrangement links TRBV28 to TRBJ1-4, with unresolved D. Germline-derived CDR1 and CDR2 are MDHEN and SYDVKM. With 6 bases removed from V and 0 bases from J, the gap between germline ends came to 11 bases. The CDR3 totals 15 residues. The DNA for the CDR3 is TGTGCCAGCAGGCTTACCTTTGCAACTAATGAAAAACTGTTTTTT. Protein product: CASRLTFATNEKLFF.

This chain joins TRBV6-5 and TRBJ1-2; D call uncertain. V was cut by 6 bases and J by 8 bases, with 19 bases left in between. Looked up from germline, CDR1 is MNHEY and CDR2 is SVGAGI. This CDR3 spans 14 amino acids. The CDR3 sequence is CASSPIGGIGGYTF. The CDR3 nucleotides read TGTGCCAGCAGCCCCATTGGCGGGATAGGAGGCTACACCTTC.

The chain has TRBV13 and TRBJ2-7; possible D gene TRBD1, 6 bases. There are 14 residues in the CDR3. V was cut by 4 bases and J by 1 base, with 11 bases left in between. CDR1 PRHDT and CDR2 FYEKMQ come from the germline V gene (reference sequence). This CDR3 reads CASSSADSSYEQYF. The CDR3 bases are TGTGCCAGCAGCTCCGCGGACAGTTCCTACGAGCAGTACTTC.

As regards this clone: At one of its ends the junction is not consistent with the germline gene, which may arise from a read error. This chain joins TRBV13 and TRBJ1-1; TRBD1 might be the D (6 bases). The CDR3 sequence is 16 residues long. The germline V gene has CDR1 PRHDT and CDR2 FYEKMQ (reference sequence). The CDR3 spells CASSLGGPDGNTEAFF. The CDR3 coding sequence is TGTGCCAGCAGCCTAGGGGGGCCCGACGGGAACACTGAAGCTTTCTTT. The variable domain in full, completed from reference TRBV13 and TRBJ1-1, reads AAGVIQSPRHLIKEKRETATLKCYPIPRHDTVYWYQQGPGQDPQFLISFYEKMQSDKGSIPDRFSAQQFSDYHSELNMSSLELGDSALYFCASSLGGPDGNTEAFFGQGTRLTVV.

This clone was found once. The gene calls are TRBV27 and TRBJ1-1; D possibly corresponds to TRBD1 (5 bases). The V end lost 0 bases, the J end lost 3 bases, and 14 bases lay between the germline ends. The CDR3 sequence is 16 residues long. The germline CDR1 and CDR2 sequences are MNHEY and SMNVEV (reference sequence). Here the CDR3 DNA reads TGTGCCAGCAGTTTATCCGGGGCTACGGGGGACACTGAAGCTTTCTTT. It is translated as CASSLSGATGDTEAFF.

J is TRBJ2-1 and V is TRBV29-1; TRBD2 matches 11 bases. The germline CDR1 and CDR2 sequences are SQVTM and ANQGSEA. The CDR3 consists of 17 residues. Trimming took 3 bases from V and 3 from J; bases not matched to a gene: 10. CDR3 sequence reads: CSVEGLETSGVYNEQFF. In DNA, the CDR3 is TGCAGCGTTGAGGGACTGGAGACTAGCGGGGTCTACAATGAGCAGTTCTTC.

This clone was observed a handful of times. The rearrangement uses TRBV5-1 and TRBJ1-1, with D possibly matching TRBD1 (6 bases). V was trimmed by 0 bases and J by 5 bases, leaving 17 bases between them. Germline V gene data show CDR1 as SGHRS and CDR2 as YFSETQ. The CDR3 length is 16 residues. Here the CDR3 DNA reads TGCGCCAGCAGCTTGGCGATTGCTCAGGGGAATACTGAAGCTTTCTTT. Translated: CASSLAIAQGNTEAFF.

The chain links TRBV7-2 to TRBJ2-3; D unclear. Trimming stripped 1 base from V and 0 bases from J, with 11 bases between. The germline CDR1 and CDR2 sequences are SGHTA and FQGNSA. The CDR3 is 16 residues long. CDR3 coding DNA: TGTGCCAGCAGCTTAGGGAACGGGTATAGCACAGATACGCAGTATTTT. It specifies CASSLGNGYSTDTQYF.

This sequence joins TRBV27 and TRBJ1-4; 7 nucleotides align to TRBD1. This CDR3 has 16 residues. Trimming removed 4 bases from V and 8 bases from J; junction bases left unmatched: 13. The germline gives CDR1 MNHEY, CDR2 SMNVEV (reference sequence). CDR3 coding DNA: TGTGCCAGCAGTTCCGTCAACAGGGGACTACGGGAAAAACTGTTTTTT. Translation: CASSSVNRGLREKLFF. Complete variable domain (other parts from reference TRBV27 and TRBJ1-4): EAQVTQNPRYLITVTGKKLTVTCSQNMNHEYMSWYRQDPGLGLRQIYYSMNVEVTDKGDVPEGYKVSRKEKRNFPLILESPSPNQTSLYFCASSSVNRGLREKLFFGSGTQLSVL.

The rearrangement joins TRBV5-5 to TRBJ1-1; D ambiguous. Trimming removed 3 bases at V and 2 bases at J, with 14 bases between. The CDR3 consists of 15 residues. Germline values: CDR1 SGHKS, CDR2 YYEKEE (reference sequence). The CDR3 DNA sequence: TGTGCCAGCAGCTCTGAAACCATAGAAAACACTGAAGCTTTCTTT. Encoded protein: CASSSETIENTEAFF.

The rearrangement joins TRBV4-1 to TRBJ1-2; D gene uncertain. This CDR3 spans 14 amino acids. Looked up from germline, CDR1 is MGHRA and CDR2 is YSYEKL. The V end lost 1 base, the J end lost 3 bases, and 9 bases lay between the germline ends. In DNA form, the CDR3 reads TGCGCCAGCAGCCAAGCGGGAGTGGACTATGGCTACACCTTC. Translating gives CASSQAGVDYGYTF.

The chain recombines TRBV5-1 with TRBJ2-1; 11 nucleotides agree with TRBD1. Unmatched junction bases numbered 9, after V lost 7 bases and J lost 9 bases. CDR3 length equals 14 residues. Germline V lookup: CDR1 SGHRS, CDR2 YFSETQ. The CDR3 loop reads CASYAGTGGFEQFF. DNA for the CDR3: TGCGCCAGCTATGCGGGGACAGGGGGATTTGAGCAGTTCTTC. Full variable domain (outside the CDR3, taken from reference TRBV5-1 and TRBJ2-1): KAGVTQTPRYLIKTRGQQVTLSCSPISGHRSVSWYQQTPGQGLQFLFEYFSETQRNKGNFPGRFSGRQFSNSRSEMNVSTLELGDSALYLCASYAGTGGFEQFFGPGTRLTVL.